This T cell receptor beta chain was profiled in a study of blood T cell repertoires in COVID-19. As for the study in general: Researchers got acute and convalescent COVID-19 samples from the United States, Italy and Spain. Sample material is recorded as cDNA or gDNA derived from T cells, B-cell-depleted T cells, or PBMCs.

This clone was recorded only once. The CDR3 spans 13 residues. Germline lookup yields CDR1 LNHDA and CDR2 SQIVND (reference sequence). The J segment lost 5 bases and the V segment lost 4 bases, leaving 2 bases of the junction unmatched. Authors' methods: Reference gene primer amplification in the assay estimated nucleated cell counts. Some clones are missing from TCRdb's copy, which holds only in-frame ones; the method was immunoSEQ multiplex PCR. V, J and clone size derive from that table, while D and trimming were established from the DNA sequence. The table includes around 160,000 clones, about 89% detected once.

The V and J genes are TRBV19 and TRBJ2-1, with 7 bases that match TRBD1. Sequences were obtained from peripheral blood. This TCR was sampled from a man older than 75 with acute or convalescent COVID-19. The CDR3 is CASSTDRDNEQFF. The DNA of the CDR3 is TGTGCCAGTAGTACAGACAGGGACAATGAGCAGTTCTTC.